The clone carrying this T cell receptor beta chain was seen only a few times. Antigen: not known. Using CD45RO/CCR7/CD25/CD127/CD95/CD27, CD4+ naive, central memory, regulatory and stem cell-like memory cells were sorted. Reverse transcription of all isolated RNA meant that expressed TCRB transcripts were sequenced. Profiled with immunoSEQ multiplex PCR; TCRdb holds only in-frame clones, not every one. The data show some 190,000 clones, roughly 8% seen once. The germline V gene has CDR1 MNHNY and CDR2 SVGAGI (reference sequence). Trimming left V 6 bases short and J 7 bases short, with 21 bases between. This CDR3 comprises 16 residues. The source of the sample is a study of beta chain features in type 1 diabetes. The study, taken as a whole, reports: The study found moderately but significantly shorter TCRB CDR3s in all four CD4+ subsets of Type 1 diabetes patients. With patients and controls alike, PCR might favor shorter templates to an equal degree. The VDJ junctions of type 1 diabetes patients carried fewer insertions and more deletions.

Sequences were obtained from central memory CD4+ T cells from blood. This TCR came from a woman aged 40-49 years with type 1 diabetes. This chain uses TRBV6-6 with TRBJ2-2; TRBD2 is a possible D gene (6 bases). CDR3 in DNA: TGTGCCAGCAGCCTCCCAACGGGGGAGGTAATCGGGGAGCTGTTTTTT. It translates to CASSLPTGEVIGELFF.